This T cell receptor (beta chain) appears in the sequencing data of a study of regulatory T cells in long-lasting Graves disease. This CDR3 comprises 13 residues. Germline V CDR1 and CDR2: SGHAT, FQNNGV. V gave up 3 bases and J gave up 9 bases; unmatched junction bases: 4. This clonotype was observed at least ten times. Sequencing libraries for TCR beta were prepared with iRepertoire HTBI primers and Arm-PCR of CDR3 regions. TCRdb recomputed calls from the multiplex PCR reads with MiXCR, one row per CDR3 protein. The sample holds 350,000 to 550,000 distinct CDR3 sequences; around 15% are singletons and the top ten take over 15%. The sample's time point: newly diagnosed GD, antithyroid drugs for less than 3 months. RNA from PBMCs was the source of the TCR library. These records were also assigned to another study, of T cells in Graves' hyperthyroidism and ophthalmopathy. Per that paper: An absence of ophthalmopathy progression within 18 months meant stable Graves' hyperthyroidism. Patients were aged 18 to 65, had disease duration under 2 months, and had newly diagnosed hyperthyroidism. Blood shared most expanded thyroid clonotypes above 0.001.

Sequenced here: peripheral blood mononuclear cells (PBMCs), sampled at new diagnosis, from a patient treated with antithyroid drugs. The sequence came from a woman aged 45-59 years with Graves disease. The chain employs TRBV11-2 and TRBJ2-1, with 8 nucleotides matching TRBD1. The CDR3 reads CASSLDRVSEQFF. DNA for the CDR3: TGTGCCAGCAGCTTGGACAGGGTCAGTGAGCAGTTCTTC.